This T cell receptor (beta chain) was documented in a study of shared clonotypes between healthy human individuals. Authors' methods: With immunoSEQ giving junction-only sequences and no quality scores, filtering differed. The table came from immunoSEQ multiplex PCR; TCRdb's copy has only in-frame clones and leaves some out. That table gives V, J and clone size, and the DNA gave D and trimming. The data show millions of clones, 90% to 95% seen once. Germline lookup yields CDR1 MDHEN and CDR2 SYDVKM. The CDR3 runs to 14 residues. Trimming cost V 6 bases and J 5 bases, with 11 bases left between them. Naive CD8 cells comprised CD45RO-negative, CCR7-positively selected cells, excluding terminally differentiated effector memory CD45RA+ cells.

The receptor was isolated from a man aged 18 to 30 in good health. Some clones in this sample may be carry-over from other donors' samples. Sequencing was performed on naive CD8+ T cells from PBMCs. The rearrangement uses TRBV28 and TRBJ1-6, with D perhaps matching TRBD1 (6 bases). CDR3 loop: CASSPGQHNSPLHF. In nucleotides, the CDR3 is TGTGCCAGCAGCCCGGGACAACATAATTCACCCCTCCACTTT.